The T cell receptor beta chain under discussion was sequenced for a study of preoperative IRX-2 immunotherapy in early breast cancer. Generated by immunoSEQ multiplex PCR, the TCRdb table keeps only in-frame clones and is missing some. Here the sample spans almost 35,000 clones, roughly 95% being singletons. Treatment here: preoperative locoregional IRX-2 cytokine immunotherapy. This phase Ib study tested locoregional IRX-2 cytokine immunotherapy given before surgery. This CDR3 contains 16 residues. The germline V gene has CDR1 SGHRS and CDR2 YFSETQ. Trimming removed 4 bases from V and 4 bases from J; junction bases left unmatched: 7.

This receptor was taken from a human donor with breast cancer. Specimen collection occurred from a patient treated with IRX-2 immunotherapy. The chain is built from TRBV5-1 and TRBJ1-6, with 8 bases aligning to TRBD1. In DNA form, the CDR3 reads TGCGCCAGCAGCCTACCGACAGGGGATTATAATTCACCCCTCCACTTT. It encodes CASSLPTGDYNSPLHF.